The following is a TCR beta chain sequence with its context. This clonotype was seen ten or more times. It lacks a known antigen. Nothing much larger sits one base from this clone, and base qualities are not available. The CDR3 runs 16 amino acids, cysteine and phenylalanine included. Of all the DNA, just the CDR3 is kept, 48 bases in frame from base 1. For this chain, trimming is 3 bases at the V end and 4 bases at the J end, and the number of junction bases without a gene match is 5. Looking up the germline V gene (reference sequence) yields CDR1 DFQATT and CDR2 SNEGSKA. This sample is part of a study of T cells in Graves' hyperthyroidism and ophthalmopathy (dated by TCRdb to 2018 to 2020). With respect to the entire study: Peripheral blood samples were taken at initial diagnosis, before any treatment was given. TCR V-J signatures able to tell the groups apart were searched for in a discovery cohort of around 95 patients, of whom fewer than 45 had Graves' ophthalmopathy and some 60 had stable Graves' hyperthyroidism. An independent validation cohort of about 20 hyperthyroidism patients and about 15 patients who later progressed to ophthalmopathy tested prospective prediction of ophthalmopathy. The approximately 97 discovery patients were randomly divided into training and test sets at a 7:3 ratio. In over five Graves' hyperthyroidism patients, the study also compared T-cell repertoires from thyroid tissue with T-cell repertoires from blood. After sampling, hyperthyroidism patients received methimazole starting at 30 mg daily, and ophthalmopathy patients received high-dose intravenous methylprednisolone. The paper reports TCR Vbeta CDR3 sequencing of roughly 140 peripheral blood samples: over 40 ophthalmopathy, roughly 80 hyperthyroidism and about 17 progressor patients. General study outcomes and caveats: Most expanded thyroid clonotypes (frequency above 0.001) were also found in blood, which suggests that blood repertoires may mirror thyroid immune responses. In validation, progression to ophthalmopathy was predicted by the model with more than 65% sensitivity and 72.22% specificity, a median of approximately 6.5 months before onset. No statistical method was used to fix the sample size in advance, and group allocation was not hidden from the investigators. In cross-validation, a model built on a 13 V-J signature told ophthalmopathy apart from stable hyperthyroidism with 87.88% sensitivity and around 81% specificity, and in testing the same model reached 80%/75%.

The TCR beta CDR3 regions were amplified from the RNA transcripts. The first round of RT-PCR for the TCR CDR3 was performed with the HTBI primer set and the Qiagen OneStep RT-PCR kit. Libraries were constructed in a second round of multiplex PCR, after which size selection and purification were carried out. Libraries were sequenced paired-end with 100 bp reads on an Illumina HiSeq2000. Processing in the source paper ran as follows. SOAPnuke was used to process the raw data, removing reads that contained adapters or uncalled bases, had a mean Phred below 15, or lacked an exact match to the constant primer or identifier. High-quality paired reads were merged using COPE v1.2.5, and each unique nucleotide sequence was defined as a clonotype. Clonotypes were aligned to IMGT TRBV, TRBD and TRBJ reference segments using MiTCR v1.1. Analysis was restricted to V-J combinations with a frequency above 0.0001, which covered roughly 99% of repertoires. A TCS score was defined as the ratio of F50 (clonal expansion) to E x V (chaos), with BLOSUM62-based TCRdist applied between CDR3 peptides within each V-J. Welch's t-statistics and random forest reduced some 510 V-J features to 13, which were used in a naive Bayes classifier (R e1071). The public sequencing data were trimmed at Q25 with fastp and processed into clonotypes with MiXCR by TCRdb, which kept only in-frame beta chains. Every CDR3 protein is listed once, alongside the most common genes and DNA of its rows. For this entry, the V and J calls and clone size follow TCRdb and not the study's own pipeline. The sample includes around 500,000 distinct CDR3 sequences, with 20% to 25% observed a single time. The top ten constitute around 54% of the sample.

In the ophthalmopathy patients, disease was moderately to severely active, with a Clinical Activity Score of 3 or more, a NOSPECS grade of 4 or more, and a duration of less than 3 months. The study excluded patients with uncontrolled infections, other autoimmune diseases, pregnancy or lactation. Clinical symptoms, serum thyroxine and TRAb, thyroid ultrasound, and orbital computed tomography formed the basis for the diagnoses. Ficoll-Paque density gradient centrifugation was used to isolate PBMCs from 8.5 to 10 ml of fresh peripheral blood. Total RNA was extracted using Trizol reagent, and RNA quality was assessed on an Agilent 2100 Bioanalyzer.

The sample was blood. The sequence was collected from a woman aged 70 to 79 with Graves' ophthalmopathy. This chain is built from TRBV20-1 and TRBJ2-1; TRBD2 matches 14 bases in the middle. The encoded CDR3 is CSARSGLAGAYNEQFF. DNA sequence: TGCAGTGCTAGGTCGGGACTAGCGGGAGCGTACAATGAGCAGTTCTTC.